The clone carrying this TCR beta chain turned up a few times. No antigen is known for it. This sample was taken from a study of T cell repertoires in cytomegalovirus infection. Whole-study context: Carrying CMV and the relevant HLA type showed in public TCR beta signatures.

The V end was cut by 0 bases, the J end by 7 bases, with 6 bases between. Germline loops: CDR1 LNHDA, CDR2 SQIVND (reference sequence). This CDR3 contains 12 residues. MiXCR was run by TCRdb on the reads, yielding one entry per CDR3 protein. This sample has some 940,000 distinct CDR3 sequences, with approximately 31% found just once. Whole-study results and caveats: Cumulative frequency of public TCR beta families picked out carriers of CMV plus the relevant HLA.

The chain couples TRBV19 to TRBJ1-1; the D is unclear. This specimen was cultured CD8+ T cells from PBMCs, taken from culture after CMV antigen stimulation. The TCR originated in a human donor in good health (CMV status not recorded). Some clones in this sample may be carry-over from other donors' samples. The CDR3 DNA reads TGTGCCAGTAGTATAGATCTGGGTGAAGCTTTCTTT. Translating it yields CASSIDLGEAFF.